The 19 T cell receptor beta chains below were found in one sample sequenced in a study of CD8+ T cells in alopecia areata. Sequencing used cDNA as its template, made by extracting RNA and reverse transcribing it. Profiled with immunoSEQ multiplex PCR; TCRdb holds only in-frame clones, not every one. This table has 150,000 to 200,000 clones, under 80% appearing once. Treatment given: oral pan-JAK inhibitor, 5-10 mg twice daily. Sequencing was performed on CD4+ T cells sorted from blood, taken at roughly week 49, from a patient treated with tofacitinib. Every receptor here comes from a human donor with alopecia areata.

V usage is TRBV18 and J usage is TRBJ2-3; possible D gene TRBD1, 5 bases. From germline, CDR1 is KGHSH and CDR2 LQKENI. The CDR3 spans 15 residues. V lost 1 base and J lost 3, with 11 bases in between. CDR3 protein: CASSPLTVGTDTQYF. DNA of the CDR3: TGTGCCAGCTCACCACTGACAGTCGGGACAGATACGCAGTATTTT.

The J gene is TRBJ2-1, the V gene TRBV20-1; unclear D gene. Trimming took off 2 bases at V and 5 bases at J, with 4 bases between the two ends. This CDR3 contains 11 residues. From germline, CDR1 is DFQATT and CDR2 SNEGSKA (reference sequence). The CDR3, as DNA: TGCAGTGCTAGATGGGACAATGAGCAGTTCTTC. Encoded protein: CSARWDNEQFF.

V and J are TRBV4-3 and TRBJ2-3; no clear D. CDR3 size: 14 residues. V lost 0 bases to trimming and J lost 8 bases, with 12 bases between them. Germline assignment: CDR1 LGHNA and CDR2 YSLEER. This CDR3 reads CASSQDSMVGTQYF. CDR3 in DNA: TGCGCCAGCAGCCAAGATAGTATGGTGGGTACGCAGTATTTT.

V is TRBV5-1 and J is TRBJ2-5; TRBD1 might be the D (6 bases). The V and J ends lost 5 bases and 3 bases respectively, with 11 bases between them. This CDR3 contains 13 residues. CDR1 is SGHRS, CDR2 YFSETQ, per germline. CDR3 bases: TGCGCCAGCAGACCGGACAGCGAAGAGACCCAGTACTTC. This codes for CASRPDSEETQYF.

The chain is built from TRBV27 and TRBJ1-5; no clear D gene. V was cut by 2 bases and J by 1 base, with 9 bases left in between. The CDR3 totals 15 residues. Germline loops: CDR1 MNHEY, CDR2 SMNVEV (reference sequence). CDR3 nucleotides: TGTGCCAGCAGTTTAGGGATAACGAGCAATCAGCCCCAGCATTTT. Translating gives CASSLGITSNQPQHF.

In its sample, this clone was seen a few times. The rearrangement uses TRBV15 and TRBJ2-3, with D possibly matching TRBD2 (6 bases). V was cut by 9 bases and J by 5 bases, with 12 bases left in between. This CDR3 contains 12 residues. Germline CDR1 is LNHNV and CDR2 is YYDKDF (reference sequence). CDR3 bases: TGTGCCACGGGTTCCGGGAGAGATACGCAGTATTTT. As protein: CATGSGRDTQYF.

The genes are TRBV28 and TRBJ2-6; D may correspond to TRBD1 or TRBD2 (5 bases each). V was shortened by 6 bases and J by 1 base, with 10 bases between the two germline ends. Germline CDR1 reads MDHEN; CDR2 reads SYDVKM. The CDR3 runs to 15 residues. The CDR3 DNA is TGTGCCAGCAGCAACGAGGGGTCTGGGGCCAACGTCCTGACTTTC. Translating it yields CASSNEGSGANVLTF.

The V call is TRBV7-9, the J call TRBJ1-1; D is perhaps TRBD1 (6 bases). With 7 bases removed from V and 0 bases from J, the gap between germline ends came to 15 bases. This CDR3 is built from 15 residues. The germline V gene has CDR1 SEHNR and CDR2 FQNEAQ (reference sequence). CDR3 sequence: CASKGGQMMNTEAFF. Written as DNA, the CDR3 is TGTGCCAGCAAGGGGGGGCAGATGATGAACACTGAAGCTTTCTTT.

The CDR3, as DNA: TGTGCCTGGAGTTCACGGTACGGTACCTACGAGCAGTACTTC. Translating it yields CAWSSRYGTYEQYF. The chain combines TRBV30 with TRBJ2-7; the D is unclear. Germline-derived CDR1 and CDR2 are GTSNPN and SVGIG (reference sequence). The CDR3 extends over 14 amino acids. V lost 2 bases to trimming and J lost 2 bases, with 13 bases between them.

This clone occurred a few times. This CDR3 is CASSRTGLDLFF. The CDR3 DNA reads TGTGCCAGCAGCAGGACAGGCCTCGATCTCTTCTTT. The chain employs TRBV14 and TRBJ1-1; TRBD1 agrees at 7 bases. CDR3 length: 12 residues. V was pared by 5 bases and J by 14 bases, with 11 bases of the junction left unmatched. Germline-derived CDR1 and CDR2 are SGHDN and FVKESK.

The chain carries TRBV19 and TRBJ2-4; 9 bases map to TRBD2. From germline, CDR1 is LNHDA and CDR2 SQIVND (reference sequence). The J segment lost 10 bases and the V segment lost 5 bases, leaving 9 bases of the junction unmatched. This CDR3 spans 14 amino acids. The CDR3: CASSSSGTSKIQYF. The CDR3 nucleotides read TGTGCCAGTAGTTCATCCGGGACTAGCAAGATTCAGTACTTC.

This clone has a handful of counts. The chain couples TRBV29-1 to TRBJ2-7, with unresolved D. The germline V gene has CDR1 SQVTM and CDR2 ANQGSEA. CDR3 length: 12 amino acids. The V end was cut by 7 bases, the J end by 0 bases, with 10 bases between. The CDR3 nucleotides are TGCAGCGCCCAGAAGGACTCCTACGAGCAGTACTTC. As protein: CSAQKDSYEQYF.

The chain is built from TRBV6-5 and TRBJ1-6, with TRBD1 identical over 8 bases. The CDR3 has 15 amino acids. CDR1 is MNHEY, CDR2 SVGAGI, per germline. Trimming removed 5 bases from V and 9 bases from J; junction bases left unmatched: 9. DNA of the CDR3: TGTGCCAGCAGTGCCCAGGACAGGGTTGGTTCACCCCTCCACTTT. Protein: CASSAQDRVGSPLHF.

The V and J genes are TRBV30 and TRBJ1-4; weak D call: TRBD1 (5 bases). This CDR3 comprises 13 residues. The germline V gene encodes CDR1 GTSNPN and CDR2 SVGIG (reference sequence). With 2 bases removed from V and 5 bases from J, the gap between germline ends came to 9 bases. Written as DNA, the CDR3 is TGTGCCTGGAGTACGGGGCTAAATGAAAAACTGTTTTTT. Translation gives CAWSTGLNEKLFF.

The gene calls are TRBV5-1 and TRBJ1-2; 10 positions agree with TRBD1. The CDR3 is made up of 13 amino acids. Germline V lookup: CDR1 SGHRS, CDR2 YFSETQ. Trimming cost V 4 bases and J 13 bases; bases outside gene matches: 10. CDR3 coding DNA: TGCGCCAGCAGCGCCGGGACAGGGGACGTGCGCACCTTC. Residues: CASSAGTGDVRTF.

In its sample, this clone was seen a few times. The rearrangement links TRBV5-1 to TRBJ2-5; D possibly corresponds to TRBD2 (6 bases). Trimming removed 5 bases from V and 0 bases from J, with 17 bases in between. CDR1 and CDR2 (germline): SGHRS, YFSETQ. CDR3 length: 16 residues. The CDR3 DNA reads TGCGCCAGCAGTACGGGACTCCGAGGAAACCAAGAGACCCAGTACTTC. This gives the protein CASSTGLRGNQETQYF.

About this clone: At one end, the junction sequence differs from germline, possibly due to a read error. The J gene is TRBJ2-3, the V gene TRBV29-1, with D possibly matching TRBD2 (5 bases). The CDR3 contains 12 residues. Germline CDR1 is SQVTM and CDR2 is ANQGSEA. The CDR3 here is CSIDRGTDTQYF. In DNA form, the CDR3 reads TGCAGCATTGACCGGGGAACAGATACGCAGTATTTT.

The genes are TRBV7-6 and TRBJ2-3; D remains unclear. Germline V gene lookup returns CDR1 SGHVS and CDR2 FNYEAQ. Trimming left V 5 bases short and J 5 bases short, with 14 bases between. CDR3 length equals 14 residues. CDR3 nucleotide sequence: TGTGCCAGCAGCCCCCCGGCGCCGGAAGATACGCAGTATTTT. Protein product: CASSPPAPEDTQYF.

This chain uses TRBV18 with TRBJ2-3; possibly TRBD2 for D (5 bases). This CDR3 has 11 amino acids. CDR1 is KGHSH and CDR2 is LQKENI in the germline V gene. Trimming took off 6 bases at V and 6 bases at J, with 7 bases between the two ends. CDR3 amino acids: CASSERDTQYF. CDR3 in DNA: TGTGCCAGCTCGGAGCGGGATACGCAGTATTTT. Full variable domain (remainder filled in from reference TRBV18 and TRBJ2-3): NAGVMQNPRHLVRRRGQEARLRCSPMKGHSHVYWYRQLPEEGLKFMVYLQKENIIDESGMPKERFSAEFPKEGPSILRIQQVVRGDSAAYFCASSERDTQYFGPGTRLTVL.